The entry below gives a single TCR beta chain sequence along with its context. Germline CDR1 reads SGHAT; CDR2 reads FQNNGV. V gave up 2 bases and J gave up 2 bases; unmatched junction bases: 7. The CDR3 covers 16 residues. This entry is derived from a study of blood T cell repertoires in COVID-19. On the study more broadly: Samples came from the United States, Italy and Spain, spanning acute and convalescent COVID-19. In each case, the material was cDNA or gDNA derived from T cells, B-cell-depleted T cells, or PBMCs.

In the source study's methods: Scientists estimated how many nucleated cells there were by amplifying reference gene primers. Profiling relied on immunoSEQ multiplex PCR, and the TCRdb table lists in-frame clones only, not all of them. That table is the source of V, J and clone size, and D and trimming were worked out from the DNA. The table includes more than 95,000 clones, about 86% detected once. The sequence was collected from an elderly woman with active or convalescent COVID-19. Sequences were obtained from peripheral blood. The rearrangement links TRBV11-2 to TRBJ2-3; 7 nucleotides line up with TRBD2. The CDR3 DNA sequence: TGTGCCAGCAGCTTAAGGGCTAGCGGTACCACAGATACGCAGTATTTT. Translation gives CASSLRASGTTDTQYF.